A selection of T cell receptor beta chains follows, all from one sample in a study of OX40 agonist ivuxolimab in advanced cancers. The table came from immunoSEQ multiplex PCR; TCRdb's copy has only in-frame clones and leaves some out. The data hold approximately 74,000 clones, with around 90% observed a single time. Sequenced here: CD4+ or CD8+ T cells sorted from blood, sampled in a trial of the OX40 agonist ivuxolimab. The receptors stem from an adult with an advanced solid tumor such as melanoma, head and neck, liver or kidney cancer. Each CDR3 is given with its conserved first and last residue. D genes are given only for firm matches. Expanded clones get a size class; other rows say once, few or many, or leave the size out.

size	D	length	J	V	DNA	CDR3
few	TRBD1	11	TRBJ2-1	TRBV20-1	TGCAGTGCGGGACAGGTCAATGAGCAGTTCTTC	CSAGQVNEQFF
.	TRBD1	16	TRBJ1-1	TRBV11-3	TGTGCCAGCAGCTTATGGGGACAGGCCGGGGGGTCTGAAGCTTTCTTT	CASSLWGQAGGSEAFF
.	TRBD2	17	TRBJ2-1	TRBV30	TGTGCCTGGAGTTCTCCTAGCGGGGTGCCCTCCTACAATGAGCAGTTCTTC	CAWSSPSGVPSYNEQFF
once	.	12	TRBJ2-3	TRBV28	TGTGCCAGCAGCACCCCCACAGATACGCAGTATTTT	CASSTPTDTQYF
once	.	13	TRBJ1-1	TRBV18	TGTGCCAGCTCATCTCAGGGGAACACTGAAGCTTTCTTT	CASSSQGNTEAFF
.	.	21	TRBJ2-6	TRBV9	TGTGCCAGCAGTGATAGTGAGTTTTGGGTTTCGGGGTACTCTGGGGCCAACGTCCTGACTTTC	CASSDSEFWVSGYSGANVLTF
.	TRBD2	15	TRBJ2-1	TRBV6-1	TGTGCCAGTCGGGATAGCGGGAGAGCCAGAGGTGAGCAGTTCTTC	CASRDSGRARGEQFF
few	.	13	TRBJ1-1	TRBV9	TGTGCCAGCAGCGCCGTGGGGCACATAGGGGCTTTCTTT	CASSAVGHIGAFF
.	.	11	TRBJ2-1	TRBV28	TGTGCCAGCAGTATCCCCCGGGAGCAGTTCTTC	CASSIPREQFF
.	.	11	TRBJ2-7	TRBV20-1	TGCAGTGCCCTGGGGACCTACGAGCAGTACTTC	CSALGTYEQYF
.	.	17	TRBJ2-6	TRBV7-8	TGTGCCAGCAGCTTAAGGGGGGACAGCGCTGGGGCCAACGTCCTGACTTTC	CASSLRGDSAGANVLTF
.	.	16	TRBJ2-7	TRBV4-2	TGTGCCAGCAGCCTCCTCTTAGGGGGAGGGCCCGACGAGCAGTACTTC	CASSLLLGGGPDEQYF
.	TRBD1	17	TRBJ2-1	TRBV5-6	TGTGCCAGCAGCCAGTCCCAAAGACAGGGTGAACTTGATGAGCAGTTCTTC	CASSQSQRQGELDEQFF
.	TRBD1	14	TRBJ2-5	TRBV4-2	TGTGCCAGCAGCCAGCAGGGGGAGTGGGAGACCCAGTACTTC	CASSQQGEWETQYF
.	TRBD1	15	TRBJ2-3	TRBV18	TGTGCCAGCTCAAAGGGACAGGGTAACACAGATACGCAGTATTTT	CASSKGQGNTDTQYF
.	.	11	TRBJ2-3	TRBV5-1	TGCGCCAGCAGCGCCGGGGATACGCAGTATTTT	CASSAGDTQYF
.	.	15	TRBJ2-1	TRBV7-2	TGTGCCAGCAGCCGTGGGGCAGGGATAATTAGTGAGCAGTTCTTC	CASSRGAGIISEQFF
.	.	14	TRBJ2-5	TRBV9	TGTGCCAGCAGCGTAGATGATAGGGTCGAGACCCAGTACTTC	CASSVDDRVETQYF
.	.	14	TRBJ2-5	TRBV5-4	TGTGCCAGCAGCTTGTCGCGGCGGCAGGAGACCCAGTACTTC	CASSLSRRQETQYF
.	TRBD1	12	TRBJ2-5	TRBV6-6	TGTGCCAGCAGTTACTACGCCGGGACAGGGGACTTC	CASSYYAGTGDF
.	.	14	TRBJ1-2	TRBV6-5	TGTGCCAGCAGGGAGACGGGCGGGGGGTATGGCTACACCTTC	CASRETGGGYGYTF
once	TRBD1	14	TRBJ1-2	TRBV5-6	TGTGCCAGCAGCCTCGGGTGGACAGGGTATGGCTACACCTTC	CASSLGWTGYGYTF
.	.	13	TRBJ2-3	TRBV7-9	TGTGCCAGCAGCTTGTTCGGGACAGATACGCAGTATTTT	CASSLFGTDTQYF
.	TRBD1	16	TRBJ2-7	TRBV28	TGTGCCAGCAGGCCACGTGACAGGGGGAGCTTAGCCGAGCAGTACTTC	CASRPRDRGSLAEQYF
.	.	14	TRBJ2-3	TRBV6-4	TGTGCCAGCAGCAACGAAGGGTACGGAGATACGCAGTATTTT	CASSNEGYGDTQYF
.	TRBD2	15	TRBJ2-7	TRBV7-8	TGTGCCAGCAGCTTAGCCGCGGGAGGGCCACTCGAGCAGTACTTC	CASSLAAGGPLEQYF
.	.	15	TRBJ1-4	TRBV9	TGTGCCAGCAGCGTACTGGGGCGGACTAATGAAAAACTGTTTTTT	CASSVLGRTNEKLFF
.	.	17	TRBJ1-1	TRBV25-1	TGTGCCAGCAGTGAGCGGATGGGACTCAGGGGAGTTACTGAAGCTTTCTTT	CASSERMGLRGVTEAFF
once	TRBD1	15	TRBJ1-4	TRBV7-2	TGTGCCAGCAGCGCGGCCGGGACAGTAAAGGAAAAACTGTTTTTT	CASSAAGTVKEKLFF
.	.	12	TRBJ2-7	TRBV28	TGTGCCAGTGGGGGCGGGCTCAATTTGGGGTACTTC	CASGGGLNLGYF
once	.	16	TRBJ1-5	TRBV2	TGTGCCAGCAATGGGGGGCTTACAATATCTGGCCAGCCCCAGCATTTT	CASNGGLTISGQPQHF
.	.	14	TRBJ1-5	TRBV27	TGTGCCAGCAGTTTATACCACGGGACACAGCCCCAGCATTTT	CASSLYHGTQPQHF
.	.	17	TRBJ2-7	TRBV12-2	TGTGCAAGTCGCTTAGGACTAGCGGGAGCGGCACACTACGAGCAGTACTTC	CASRLGLAGAAHYEQYF
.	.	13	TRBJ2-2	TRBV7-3	TGTGCCAGCAGCCCGACGAACACCGGGGAGCTGTTTTTT	CASSPTNTGELFF